This TCR beta chain was sequenced for a study of chemoradiotherapy in HPV16-positive cancers (dated by TCRdb to 2022 to 2024). With respect to the entire study: Using functional T-cell assays on cells from a couple of HPV16-positive patients, the researchers defined candidate HPV-specific T-cell clones and common TCR motifs. The study asked whether T-cell immunity against the HPV oncoproteins E6 and E7 changes during chemoradiotherapy and whether it affects survival. Next, the candidate HPV-specific TCRs and motifs were followed in TCR repertoires from around 93 patients with HPV-related cancers.

V is shortened by 0 bases, J by 10 bases, and the region joining them spans 9 bases. Measured from the cysteine to the phenylalanine, the CDR3 is 11 residues long. Here the CDR3 DNA is all that survives: 33 bases in frame from base 1. For CDR1 and CDR2, the germline V gene (reference sequence) lists DFQATT and SNEGSKA. Because repertoires were sampled repeatedly during chemoradiotherapy, clonal expansion in the tumor microenvironment could be followed. Library preparation used the immunoSEQ multiplex PCR assay. TCRdb carries this immuneACCESS record with in-frame sequences only. Its versions omit some clonotypes, under half of them owing to an unresolved V gene in the studies checked, with the rest unexplained. This sample is represented by around 8,800 clones; around 80% of them were singletons. The top ten hold around two fifths of the sample. Turning to this clone: No cognate antigen has been identified for it. The sample holds no much larger clone one base away, and base qualities are not on file.

Points the paper makes about the study in general: The survival association was reported for HPV16-positive patients, and the functional definition of HPV-specific T cells was derived from only a couple of HPV16-positive patients. Among HPV16-positive patients, expansion of HPV-responsive T cells during chemoradiotherapy was associated with better recurrence-free survival. Expansion of candidate HPV-specific clones and E7-related TCR motifs was observed in the tumor microenvironment during treatment, whereas no such expansion was observed for non-HPV-specific T cells.

The rearrangement combines TRBV20-1 with TRBJ1-2; the D segment cannot be called with confidence. The sequenced sample was tumor tissue, obtained from a patient who underwent chemoradiotherapy. The TCR comes from a human donor with HPV-associated anogenital cancer. The CDR3: CSARDPPDYTF. Here is the DNA: TGCAGTGCTAGAGATCCCCCGGACTACACCTTC.